Listed here are 24 T cell receptor beta chains from one sample, sequenced in a study of cytomegalovirus exposure and HLA in healthy donors. 60 Vbeta and 13 Jbeta primers were used in PCR. Some clones are missing from TCRdb's copy, which holds only in-frame ones; the method was immunoSEQ multiplex PCR. The profile covers 100,000 to 120,000 clones, with about 81% appearing a single time and around 1.3% taken by the ten largest. The sample consisted of PBMCs. The receptors shown here come from a man aged 30 to 45 in good health and CMV-seronegative.

V is TRBV4-1 and J is TRBJ2-5; D is perhaps TRBD1 (6 bases). The J call may be faulty, since TRBJ2-7 better matches the DNA end. Germline V gene sequence: CDR1 MGHRA, CDR2 YSYEKL. The CDR3 length is 15 residues. The CDR3 sequence is CASSQDRGLAYEQYF. CDR3 sequence (DNA): TGCGCCAGCAGCCAAGACAGGGGATTGGCCTACGAGCAGTACTTC.

The rearrangement uses TRBV2 and TRBJ1-4; TRBD1 matches 9 bases. There are 13 residues in the CDR3. Germline V gene sequence: CDR1 SNHLY, CDR2 FYNNEI. V lost 9 bases, J lost 5 bases, and 4 bases stayed unmatched. The CDR3 DNA sequence: TGTGCCAGGCGACAGGGGGTGAATGAAAAACTGTTTTTT. The encoded protein is CARRQGVNEKLFF.

The J gene is TRBJ2-5, the V gene TRBV5-1; TRBD2 might be the D (5 bases). Germline V gene lookup returns CDR1 SGHRS and CDR2 YFSETQ. The CDR3 loop spans 15 amino acids. Between the trimmed V and J ends, which lost 4 bases and 2 bases, there was a span of 15 bases. CDR3 bases: TGCGCCAGCAGCCTGCTCACCGGGGATCAAGAGACCCAGTACTTC. Its translation is CASSLLTGDQETQYF.

The chain combines TRBV13 with TRBJ1-2; D is unresolved. Germline V gives CDR1 PRHDT, CDR2 FYEKMQ (reference sequence). V lost 4 bases and J 2 bases, leaving 8 bases between the germline ends. This CDR3 is 13 amino acids long. CDR3 sequence (DNA): TGTGCCAGCAGCTCCTACGCCAACTATGGCTACACCTTC. Its protein is CASSSYANYGYTF.

The V gene is TRBV7-8, the J gene TRBJ2-7; tentative D call: TRBD1 (6 bases). Germline V gene lookup returns CDR1 SGHVS and CDR2 FQNEAQ. The CDR3 totals 14 residues. Between the trimmed V and J ends, which lost 5 bases and 4 bases, there was a span of 15 bases. In DNA form, the CDR3 reads TGTGCCAGCAGCGTTCGGGACATCTGGTACGAGCAGTACTTC. This encodes CASSVRDIWYEQYF.

The V gene is TRBV12-2, the J gene TRBJ2-5; the table's D call of TRBD1 was not tested on the DNA. The tail of the sequence fits TRBJ2-7 better, so the J call may be wrong. TRBV12-2 is noted as a pseudogene. This CDR3 spans 13 amino acids. CDR3 region: CASRLVGAYEQYF. CDR3 nucleotide sequence: TGTGCAAGTCGCTTAGTTGGGGCCTACGAGCAGTACTTC.

This clone has a handful of counts. J is TRBJ2-3 and V is TRBV11-3; 12 bases are shared with TRBD2. The CDR3 totals 16 residues. J lost 5 bases, V lost 5 bases, and 8 bases had no gene match. CDR1 and CDR2 (germline): SGHNT, YENEEA. The CDR3 loop reads CASSPGLAGRGDTQYF. The CDR3 DNA is TGTGCCAGCAGCCCCGGACTAGCGGGACGGGGAGATACGCAGTATTTT.

This clone was counted only a few times. This rearrangement joins TRBV19 to TRBJ2-3; 7 bases are a match to TRBD2. The CDR3 loop spans 15 amino acids. Germline CDR1 and CDR2: LNHDA and SQIVND (reference sequence). Trimming cost V 4 bases and J 2 bases; bases outside gene matches: 6. The CDR3, as DNA: TGTGCCAGTAGTAAGACGGGAGGATACACAGATACGCAGTATTTT. It specifies CASSKTGGYTDTQYF. Full variable domain (rest looked up from reference TRBV19 and TRBJ2-3): DGGITQSPKYLFRKEGQNVTLSCEQNLNHDAMYWYRQDPGQGLRLIYYSQIVNDFQKGDIAEGYSVSREKKESFPLTVTSAQKNPTAFYLCASSKTGGYTDTQYFGPGTRLTVL.

This chain links TRBV4-2 with TRBJ2-1; no definite D call. Trimming stripped 5 bases from V and 0 bases from J, with 5 bases between. The CDR3 sequence is 13 residues long. Germline CDR1 is LGHNA and CDR2 is YNFKEQ. The CDR3 sequence: CASSYSSYNEQFF. CDR3 bases: TGTGCCAGCAGCTACAGCTCCTACAATGAGCAGTTCTTC.

The chain joins TRBV18 to TRBJ2-5, with D possibly TRBD1 on 6 matching bases. Germline V gene lookup returns CDR1 KGHSH and CDR2 LQKENI. V was pared by 1 base and J by 5 bases, with 11 bases between. There are 14 residues in the CDR3. CDR3 sequence reads: CASSPRTERETQYF. As DNA, the CDR3 is TGTGCCAGCTCACCACGGACAGAACGCGAGACCCAGTACTTC.

This chain links TRBV5-6 with TRBJ2-1; 9 nucleotides align to TRBD1. J gave up 1 base and V 4 bases, and 9 bases lay outside the gene matches. Looked up from germline, CDR1 is SGHDT and CDR2 is YYEEEE. The length of the CDR3 is 17 residues. The CDR3 loop is CASSDTNRGLSYNEQFF. The CDR3 bases are TGTGCCAGCAGCGACACTAACAGGGGGCTGTCCTACAATGAGCAGTTCTTC.

Concerning this clone: Within the sample, other DNA sequences also encode this same CDR3. This rearrangement joins TRBV29-1 to TRBJ1-1; D unclear. From germline, CDR1 is SQVTM and CDR2 ANQGSEA. There are 11 residues in the CDR3. Between the trimmed V and J ends, which lost 4 bases and 2 bases, there was a span of 5 bases. This CDR3 is CSVAVNTEAFF. The CDR3 nucleotides are TGCAGCGTTGCCGTCAACACTGAAGCTTTCTTT. The full variable domain, completed using reference TRBV29-1 and TRBJ1-1, is SAVISQKPSRDICQRGTSLTIQCQVDSQVTMMFWYRQQPGQSLTLIATANQGSEATYESGFVIDKFPISRPNLTFSTLTVSNMSPEDSSIYLCSVAVNTEAFFGQGTRLTVV.

The chain combines TRBV7-9 with TRBJ1-2, with 7 bases fitting TRBD1. CDR3 size: 14 residues. V lost 5 bases, J lost 2 bases, and 5 bases stayed unmatched. Germline V gives CDR1 SEHNR, CDR2 FQNEAQ (reference sequence). CDR3: CASSRDSDNYGYTF. The CDR3 region has the DNA TGTGCCAGCAGCCGGGACAGCGACAACTATGGCTACACCTTC.

The chain uses TRBV28 and TRBJ2-7, with 9 bases aligning to TRBD1. This CDR3 region has 15 residues. V was clipped by 1 base and J by 0 bases; unmatched bases: 1. Per the germline V gene, CDR1 is MDHEN and CDR2 is SYDVKM. The CDR3, as DNA: TGTGCCAGCAGTTTATTGACAGGGGGCTCCTACGAGCAGTACTTC. Translation: CASSLLTGGSYEQYF.

This chain links TRBV27 with TRBJ1-6; the D is unclear. Germline V gene lookup returns CDR1 MNHEY and CDR2 SMNVEV (reference sequence). The V end was cut by 6 bases, the J end by 5 bases, with 14 bases between. This CDR3 is built from 15 residues. The CDR3 DNA reads as TGTGCCAGCAGAGCCTCCCAGGCACATAATTCACCCCTCCACTTT. Translation: CASRASQAHNSPLHF.

The rearrangement uses TRBV30 and TRBJ2-7; 8 nucleotides agree with TRBD2. The germline CDR1 and CDR2 sequences are GTSNPN and SVGIG (reference sequence). The V and J ends lost 2 bases and 5 bases, in that order; junction bases with no gene match: 8. This CDR3 is built from 14 residues. CDR3 sequence reads: CAWSSGTGGNEQYF. DNA for the CDR3: TGTGCCTGGAGTTCCGGGACGGGGGGGAACGAGCAGTACTTC.

This clone has just a few counts. The chain links TRBV19 to TRBJ2-5, with D perhaps TRBD2 (5 bases). CDR1 and CDR2 (germline): LNHDA, SQIVND (reference sequence). CDR3 size: 13 residues. The V end lost 6 bases, the J end lost 5 bases, and 13 bases lay between the germline ends. The CDR3 DNA reads as TGTGCCAGTAGGAACGGACTGGGGGAGACCCAGTACTTC. Its protein product is CASRNGLGETQYF.

V gene TRBV4-3 combines with J gene TRBJ1-2; D remains unclear. The CDR3 is made up of 14 amino acids. V lost 3 bases and J 1 base, leaving 9 bases between the germline ends. Germline CDR1 LGHNA, CDR2 YSLEER. CDR3 protein: CASSQSTLNYGYTF. CDR3 DNA: TGCGCCAGCAGCCAGAGCACCCTTAACTATGGCTACACCTTC.

The rearrangement joins TRBV5-4 to TRBJ2-7; maybe TRBD2 (6 bases). The CDR3 length is 13 residues. The germline V and J ends were trimmed by 1 base and 4 bases, with 9 bases remaining between them. Germline-derived CDR1 and CDR2 are SGHNT and YYREEE (reference sequence). The CDR3, as DNA: TGTGCCAGCAGCTTGACGGGACTTTACGAGCAGTACTTC. It yields the protein CASSLTGLYEQYF.

V is TRBV27 and J is TRBJ2-1; 8 bases line up with TRBD1. Looked up from germline, CDR1 is MNHEY and CDR2 is SMNVEV (reference sequence). J lost 6 bases, V lost 1 base, and 5 bases had no gene match. The CDR3 contains 15 residues. The DNA of the CDR3 is TGTGCCAGCAGTTTATACGGGACAGGCTTCAATGAGCAGTTCTTC. It encodes CASSLYGTGFNEQFF.

As DNA, the CDR3 is TGTGCCAGCAGGGCTGGACAGGGGAACACTGAAGCTTTCTTT. Protein product: CASRAGQGNTEAFF. The rearrangement uses TRBV2 and TRBJ1-1; TRBD1 agrees at 8 bases. CDR1 is SNHLY and CDR2 is FYNNEI in the germline V gene. This CDR3 region has 14 residues. With 6 bases clipped from V and 1 base from J, the junction kept 4 bases outside the gene matches.

The gene calls are TRBV2 and TRBJ2-7, with a weak D call TRBD2 (5 bases). CDR1 is SNHLY, CDR2 FYNNEI, per germline. Trimming removed 0 bases from V and 4 bases from J, with 7 bases in between. This CDR3 contains 13 residues. In DNA, the CDR3 is TGTGCCAGCAGTGAAGCGACGGGGTACGAGCAGTACTTC. Residues: CASSEATGYEQYF. The full variable domain, in which reference TRBV2 and TRBJ2-7 provide the parts outside the CDR3, is EPEVTQTPSHQVTQMGQEVILRCVPISNHLYFYWYRQILGQKVEFLVSFYNNEISEKSEIFDDQFSVERPDGSNFTLKIRSTKLEDSAMYFCASSEATGYEQYFGPGTRLTVT.

The gene calls are TRBV4-3 and TRBJ1-2, with D possibly being TRBD1 (6 bases). Per germline, CDR1 LGHNA and CDR2 YSLEER. V shed 0 bases and J shed 4 bases, with 18 bases lying between them. The CDR3 length is 17 residues. The CDR3 here is CASSQDRRTGNSYGYTF. CDR3 DNA sequence: TGCGCCAGCAGCCAAGATAGGAGAACAGGGAACAGCTATGGCTACACCTTC.

V and J are TRBV7-9 and TRBJ1-2; 7 positions match TRBD1. Trimming cost V 7 bases and J 4 bases; bases outside gene matches: 6. Looked up from germline, CDR1 is SEHNR and CDR2 is FQNEAQ (reference sequence). The length of the CDR3 is 13 residues. CDR3 nucleotide sequence: TGTGCCAGCATACGGGACAGTATCTATGGCTACACCTTC. Encoded protein: CASIRDSIYGYTF.